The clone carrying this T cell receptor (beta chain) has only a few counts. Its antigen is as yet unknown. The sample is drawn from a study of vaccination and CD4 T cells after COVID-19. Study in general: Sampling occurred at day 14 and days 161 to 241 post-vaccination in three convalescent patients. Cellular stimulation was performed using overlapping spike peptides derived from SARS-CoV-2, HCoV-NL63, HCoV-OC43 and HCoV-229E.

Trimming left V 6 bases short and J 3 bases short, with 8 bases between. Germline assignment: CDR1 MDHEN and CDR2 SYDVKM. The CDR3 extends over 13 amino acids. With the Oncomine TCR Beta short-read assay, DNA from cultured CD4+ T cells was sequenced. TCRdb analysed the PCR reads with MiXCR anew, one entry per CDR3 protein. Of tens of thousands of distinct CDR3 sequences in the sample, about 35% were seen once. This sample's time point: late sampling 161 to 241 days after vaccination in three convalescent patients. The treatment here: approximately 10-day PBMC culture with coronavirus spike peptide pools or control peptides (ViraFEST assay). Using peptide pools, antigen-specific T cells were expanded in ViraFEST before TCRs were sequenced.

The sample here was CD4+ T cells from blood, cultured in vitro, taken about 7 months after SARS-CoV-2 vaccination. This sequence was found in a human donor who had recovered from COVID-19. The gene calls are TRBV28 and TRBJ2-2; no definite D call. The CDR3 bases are TGTGCCAGCAGCTTGTCAGACACCGGGGAGCTGTTTTTT. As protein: CASSLSDTGELFF.